The clone carrying this T cell receptor beta chain was found a few times. Researchers ran the PCR with 60 Vbeta and 13 Jbeta primers. Using immunoSEQ multiplex PCR, the repertoire was profiled, and TCRdb retains in-frame clones only, with some absent. This repertoire shows about 140,000 clones, around 80% found once; its top ten account for approximately 1.1%. The sample is drawn from a study of cytomegalovirus exposure and HLA in healthy donors. Per the germline V gene, CDR1 is MNHEY and CDR2 is SVGAGI. V lost 4 bases, J lost 7 bases, and 14 bases lay in between. CDR3 size: 14 residues. The chain couples TRBV6-5 to TRBJ2-1; TRBD2 might be the D (5 bases). The source is a female donor in good health and CMV-seronegative. The sequenced material came from PBMCs. Here the CDR3 DNA reads TGTGCCAGCAGTTCTTGGCGCACGGGGAATGAGCAGTTCTTC. Residues: CASSSWRTGNEQFF.